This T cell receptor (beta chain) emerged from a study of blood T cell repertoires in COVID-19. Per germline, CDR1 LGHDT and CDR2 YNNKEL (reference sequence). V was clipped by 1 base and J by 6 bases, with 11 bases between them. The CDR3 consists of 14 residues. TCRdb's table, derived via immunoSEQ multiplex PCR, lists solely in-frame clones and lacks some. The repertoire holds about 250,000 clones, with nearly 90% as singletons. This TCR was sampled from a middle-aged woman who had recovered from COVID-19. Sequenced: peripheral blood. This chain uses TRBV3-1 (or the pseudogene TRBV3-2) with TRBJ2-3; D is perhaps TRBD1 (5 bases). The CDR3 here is CASSQGQIPDTQYF. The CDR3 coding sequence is TGTGCCAGCAGCCAAGGACAGATTCCTGATACGCAGTATTTT.